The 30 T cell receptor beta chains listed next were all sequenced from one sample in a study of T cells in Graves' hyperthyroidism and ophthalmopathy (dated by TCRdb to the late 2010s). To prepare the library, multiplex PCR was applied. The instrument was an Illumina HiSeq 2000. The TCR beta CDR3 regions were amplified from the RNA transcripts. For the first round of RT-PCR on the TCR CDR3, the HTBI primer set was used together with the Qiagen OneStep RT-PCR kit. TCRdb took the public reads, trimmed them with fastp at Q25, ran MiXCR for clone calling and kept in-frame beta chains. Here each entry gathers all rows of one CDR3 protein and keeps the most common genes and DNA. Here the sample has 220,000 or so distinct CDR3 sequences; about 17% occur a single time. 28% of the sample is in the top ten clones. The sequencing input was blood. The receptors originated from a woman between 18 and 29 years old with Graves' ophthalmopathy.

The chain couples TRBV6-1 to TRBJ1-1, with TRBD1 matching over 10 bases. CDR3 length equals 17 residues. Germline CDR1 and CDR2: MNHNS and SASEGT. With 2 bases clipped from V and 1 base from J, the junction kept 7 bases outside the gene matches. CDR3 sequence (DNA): TGTGCCAGCAGTGAAATGTTGACAGGGGGCTCGAACACTGAAGCTTTCTTT. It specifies CASSEMLTGGSNTEAFF.

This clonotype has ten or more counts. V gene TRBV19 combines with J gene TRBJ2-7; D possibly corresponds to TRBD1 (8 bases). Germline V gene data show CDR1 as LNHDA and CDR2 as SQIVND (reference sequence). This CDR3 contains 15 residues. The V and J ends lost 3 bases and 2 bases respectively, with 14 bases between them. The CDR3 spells CASSIRTGGAYEQYF. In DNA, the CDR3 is TGTGCCAGTAGTATTCGAACAGGGGGGGCCTACGAGCAGTACTTC.

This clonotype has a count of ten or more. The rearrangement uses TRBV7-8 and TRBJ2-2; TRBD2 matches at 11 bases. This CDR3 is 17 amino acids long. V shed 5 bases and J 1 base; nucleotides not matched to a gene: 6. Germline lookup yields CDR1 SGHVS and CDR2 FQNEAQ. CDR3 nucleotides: TGTGCCAGCAGCGCCCGACTAGCGGGAAAGAACACCGGGGAGCTGTTTTTT. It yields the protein CASSARLAGKNTGELFF.

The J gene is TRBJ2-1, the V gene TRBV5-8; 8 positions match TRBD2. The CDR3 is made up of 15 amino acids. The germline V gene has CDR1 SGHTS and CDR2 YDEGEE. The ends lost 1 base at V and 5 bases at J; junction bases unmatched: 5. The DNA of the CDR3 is TGTGCCAGCAGCTTGAAGCGGGGGAGCAACAATGAGCAGTTCTTC. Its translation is CASSLKRGSNNEQFF.

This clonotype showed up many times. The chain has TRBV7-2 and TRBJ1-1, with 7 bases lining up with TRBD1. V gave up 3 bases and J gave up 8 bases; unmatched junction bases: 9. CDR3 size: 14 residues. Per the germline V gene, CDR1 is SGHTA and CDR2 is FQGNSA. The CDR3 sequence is CASSFTAGGGEAFF. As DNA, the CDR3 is TGTGCCAGCAGCTTCACCGCAGGGGGTGGGGAAGCTTTCTTT.

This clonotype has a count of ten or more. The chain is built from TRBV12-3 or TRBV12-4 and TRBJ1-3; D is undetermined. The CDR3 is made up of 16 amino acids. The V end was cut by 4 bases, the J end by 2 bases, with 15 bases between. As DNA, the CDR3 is TGTGCCAGCAGTTCCCGACCTGCCTTTCCTGGAAACACCATATATTTT. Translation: CASSSRPAFPGNTIYF.

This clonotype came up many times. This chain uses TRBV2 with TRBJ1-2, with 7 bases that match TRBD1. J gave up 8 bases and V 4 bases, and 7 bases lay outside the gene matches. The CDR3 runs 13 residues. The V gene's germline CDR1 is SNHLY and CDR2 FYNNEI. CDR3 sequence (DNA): TGTGCCAGCAGTGTAACAGGGGCGGAGGGCTACACCTTC. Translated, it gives CASSVTGAEGYTF.

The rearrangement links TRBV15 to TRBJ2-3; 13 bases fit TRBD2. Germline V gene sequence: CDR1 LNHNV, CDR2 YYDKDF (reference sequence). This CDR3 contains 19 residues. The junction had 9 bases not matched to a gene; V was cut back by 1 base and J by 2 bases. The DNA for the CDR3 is TGTGCCACCAGCAGAGCGGGGACTAGCGGGGTCTGGGACACAGATACGCAGTATTTT. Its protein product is CATSRAGTSGVWDTDTQYF.

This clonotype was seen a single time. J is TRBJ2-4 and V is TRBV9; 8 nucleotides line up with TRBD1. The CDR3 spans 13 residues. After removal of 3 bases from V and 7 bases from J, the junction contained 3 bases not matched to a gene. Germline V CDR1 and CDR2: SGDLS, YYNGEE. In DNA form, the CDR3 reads TGTGCCAGCAGCGAGGACAGGGTTAACATTCAGTACTTC. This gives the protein CASSEDRVNIQYF.

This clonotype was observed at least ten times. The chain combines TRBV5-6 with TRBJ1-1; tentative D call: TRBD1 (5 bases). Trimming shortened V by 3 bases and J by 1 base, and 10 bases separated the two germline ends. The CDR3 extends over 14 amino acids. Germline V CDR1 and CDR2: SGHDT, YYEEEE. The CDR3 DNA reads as TGTGCCAGCAGCTGGGGAGGGGAGAACACTGAAGCTTTCTTT. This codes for CASSWGGENTEAFF.

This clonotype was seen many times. Here the CDR3 DNA reads TGTGCCAGCTCCCGGGGGACAGTCGGTACCCAGCCCCAGCATTTT. This codes for CASSRGTVGTQPQHF. The chain employs TRBV18 and TRBJ1-5; the match to TRBD1 covers 7 bases. The V gene's germline CDR1 is KGHSH and CDR2 LQKENI. The CDR3 consists of 15 residues. J was trimmed by 7 bases and V by 6 bases; bases with no gene match: 12.

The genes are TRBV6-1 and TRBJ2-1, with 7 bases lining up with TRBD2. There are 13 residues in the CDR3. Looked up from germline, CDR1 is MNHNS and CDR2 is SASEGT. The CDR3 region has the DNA TGTGCGGGAGGGCCTCTAGCCTACAATGAGCAGTTCTTC. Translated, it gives CAGGPLAYNEQFF.

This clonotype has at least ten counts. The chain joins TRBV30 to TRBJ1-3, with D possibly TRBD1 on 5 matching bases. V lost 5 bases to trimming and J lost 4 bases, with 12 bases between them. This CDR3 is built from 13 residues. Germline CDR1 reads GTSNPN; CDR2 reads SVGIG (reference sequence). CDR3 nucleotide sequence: TGTGCCTGGGAGGCAGGGCGAGGAAACACCATATATTTT. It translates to CAWEAGRGNTIYF. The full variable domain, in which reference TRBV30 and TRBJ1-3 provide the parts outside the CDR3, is SQTIHQWPATLVQPVGSPLSLECTVEGTSNPNLYWYRQAAGRGLQLLFYSVGIGQISSEVPQNLSASRPQDRQFILSSKKLLLSDSGFYLCAWEAGRGNTIYFGEGSWLTVV.

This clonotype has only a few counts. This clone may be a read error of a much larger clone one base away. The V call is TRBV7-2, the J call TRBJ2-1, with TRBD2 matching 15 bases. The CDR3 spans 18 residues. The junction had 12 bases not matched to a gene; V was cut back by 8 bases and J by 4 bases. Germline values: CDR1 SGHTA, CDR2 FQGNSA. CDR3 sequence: CASGPGLAGGKNYNEQFF. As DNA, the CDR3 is TGTGCCAGCGGCCCAGGACTAGCGGGGGGGAAAAATTACAATGAGCAGTTCTTC.

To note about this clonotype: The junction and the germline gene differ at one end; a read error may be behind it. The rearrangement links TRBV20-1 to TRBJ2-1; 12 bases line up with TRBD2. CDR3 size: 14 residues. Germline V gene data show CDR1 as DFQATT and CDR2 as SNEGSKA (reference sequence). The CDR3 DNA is TGCAGTTCTAGCGGGGGGGGCTCCTACAATGAGCAGTTCTTC. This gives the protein CSSSGGGSYNEQFF.

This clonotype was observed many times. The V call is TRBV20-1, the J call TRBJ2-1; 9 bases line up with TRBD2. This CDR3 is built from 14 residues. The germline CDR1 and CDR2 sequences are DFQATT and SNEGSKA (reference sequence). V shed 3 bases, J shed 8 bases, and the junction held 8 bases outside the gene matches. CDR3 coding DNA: TGCAGTGCTAGGTTAGCGGGAGAACGGGATGAGCAGTTCTTC. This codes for CSARLAGERDEQFF.

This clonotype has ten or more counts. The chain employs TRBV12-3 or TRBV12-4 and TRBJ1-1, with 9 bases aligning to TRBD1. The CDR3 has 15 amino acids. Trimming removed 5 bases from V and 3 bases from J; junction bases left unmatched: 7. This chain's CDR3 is CASSEDRGQDTEAFF. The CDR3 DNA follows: TGTGCCAGCAGTGAGGACAGGGGACAGGACACTGAAGCTTTCTTT.

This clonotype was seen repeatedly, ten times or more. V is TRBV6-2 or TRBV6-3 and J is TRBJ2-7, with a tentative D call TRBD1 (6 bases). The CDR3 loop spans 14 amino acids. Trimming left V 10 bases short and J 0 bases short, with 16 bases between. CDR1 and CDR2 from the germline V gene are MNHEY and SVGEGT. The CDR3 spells CATKIRDTSYEQYF. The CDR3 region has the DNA TGTGCCACCAAAATCCGGGACACCTCCTACGAGCAGTACTTC.

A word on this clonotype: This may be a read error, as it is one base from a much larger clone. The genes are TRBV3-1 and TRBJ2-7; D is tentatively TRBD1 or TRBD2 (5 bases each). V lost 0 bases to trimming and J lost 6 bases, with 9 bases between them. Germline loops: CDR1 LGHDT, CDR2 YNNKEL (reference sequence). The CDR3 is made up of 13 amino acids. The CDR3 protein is CASSQEWDAEQYF. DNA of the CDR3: TGTGCCAGCAGCCAAGAATGGGACGCCGAGCAGTACTTC.

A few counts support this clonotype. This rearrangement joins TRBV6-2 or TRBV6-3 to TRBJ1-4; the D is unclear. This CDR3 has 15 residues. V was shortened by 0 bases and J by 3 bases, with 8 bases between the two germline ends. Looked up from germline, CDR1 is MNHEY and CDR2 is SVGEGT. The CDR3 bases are TGTGCCAGCAGTTACTCGGACGGCCCTAATGAAAAACTGTTTTTT. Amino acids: CASSYSDGPNEKLFF.

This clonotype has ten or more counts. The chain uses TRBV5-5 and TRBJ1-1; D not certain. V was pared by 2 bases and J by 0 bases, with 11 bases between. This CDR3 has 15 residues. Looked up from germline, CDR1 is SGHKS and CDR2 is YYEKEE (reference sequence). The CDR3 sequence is CASSLGVGLNTEAFF. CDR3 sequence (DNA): TGTGCCAGCAGCTTAGGTGTAGGATTGAACACTGAAGCTTTCTTT.

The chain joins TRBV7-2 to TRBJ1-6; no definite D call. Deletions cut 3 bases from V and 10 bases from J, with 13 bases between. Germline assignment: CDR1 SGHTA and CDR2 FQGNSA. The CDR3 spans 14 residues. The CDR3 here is CASSFSGVGSPLHF. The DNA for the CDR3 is TGTGCCAGCAGCTTCTCCGGGGTCGGATCACCCCTCCACTTT.

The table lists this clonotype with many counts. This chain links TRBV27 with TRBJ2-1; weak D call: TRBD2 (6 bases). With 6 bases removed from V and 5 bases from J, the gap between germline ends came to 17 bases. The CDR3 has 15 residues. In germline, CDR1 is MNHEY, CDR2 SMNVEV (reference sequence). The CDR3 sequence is CASSSREYPNNEQFF. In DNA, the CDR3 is TGTGCCAGCAGCTCCCGGGAGTACCCCAACAATGAGCAGTTCTTC.

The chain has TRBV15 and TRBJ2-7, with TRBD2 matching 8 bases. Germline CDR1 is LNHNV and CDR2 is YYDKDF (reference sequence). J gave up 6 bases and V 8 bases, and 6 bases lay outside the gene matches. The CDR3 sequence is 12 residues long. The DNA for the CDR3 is TGTGCCACCGGACTAGCCCTCGGCGAGCAGTACTTC. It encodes CATGLALGEQYF.

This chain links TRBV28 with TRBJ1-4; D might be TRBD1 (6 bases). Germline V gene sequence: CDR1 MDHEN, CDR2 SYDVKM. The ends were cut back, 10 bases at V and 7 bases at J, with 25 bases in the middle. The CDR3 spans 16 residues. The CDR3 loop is CANSSNLGGAREKLFF. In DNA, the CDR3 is TGTGCCAACAGCTCAAACCTGGGGGGGGCCCGTGAAAAACTGTTTTTT.

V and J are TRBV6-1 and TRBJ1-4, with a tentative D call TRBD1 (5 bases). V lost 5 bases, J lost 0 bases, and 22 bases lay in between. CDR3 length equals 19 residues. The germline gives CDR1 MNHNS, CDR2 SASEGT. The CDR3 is CASSTAPPGNRATNEKLFF. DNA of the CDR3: TGTGCCAGCAGTACCGCCCCCCCAGGGAATCGGGCAACTAATGAAAAACTGTTTTTT.

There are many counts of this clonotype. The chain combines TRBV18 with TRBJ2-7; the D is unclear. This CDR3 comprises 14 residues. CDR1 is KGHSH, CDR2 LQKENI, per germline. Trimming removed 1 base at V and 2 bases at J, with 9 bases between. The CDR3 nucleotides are TGTGCCAGCTCACCACGGTCTACCGCCTACGAGCAGTACTTC. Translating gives CASSPRSTAYEQYF. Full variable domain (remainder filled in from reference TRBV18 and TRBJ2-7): NAGVMQNPRHLVRRRGQEARLRCSPMKGHSHVYWYRQLPEEGLKFMVYLQKENIIDESGMPKERFSAEFPKEGPSILRIQQVVRGDSAAYFCASSPRSTAYEQYFGPGTRLTVT.

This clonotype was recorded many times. The CDR3 is CASSDGDGGTEAFF. The CDR3 DNA sequence: TGCGCCAGCAGCGATGGAGACGGCGGGACTGAAGCTTTCTTT. The chain joins TRBV5-1 to TRBJ1-1; D not resolved. CDR3 length: 14 amino acids. The V end was cut by 4 bases, the J end by 5 bases, with 15 bases between. Germline V gene sequence: CDR1 SGHRS, CDR2 YFSETQ.

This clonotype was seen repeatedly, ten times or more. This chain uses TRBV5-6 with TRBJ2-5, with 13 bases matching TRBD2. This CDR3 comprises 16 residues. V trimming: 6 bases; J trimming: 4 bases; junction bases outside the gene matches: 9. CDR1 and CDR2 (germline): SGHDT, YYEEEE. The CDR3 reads CASMGPGLAGLETQYF. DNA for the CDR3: TGTGCCAGCATGGGCCCGGGACTAGCGGGATTAGAGACCCAGTACTTC.

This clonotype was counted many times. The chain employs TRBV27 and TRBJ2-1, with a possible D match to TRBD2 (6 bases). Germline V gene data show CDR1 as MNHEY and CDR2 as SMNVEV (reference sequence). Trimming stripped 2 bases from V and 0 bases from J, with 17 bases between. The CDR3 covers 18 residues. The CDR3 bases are TGTGCCAGCAGTTTACTTTCAAGCGGGCGAAGCTCCTACAATGAGCAGTTCTTC. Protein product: CASSLLSSGRSSYNEQFF.